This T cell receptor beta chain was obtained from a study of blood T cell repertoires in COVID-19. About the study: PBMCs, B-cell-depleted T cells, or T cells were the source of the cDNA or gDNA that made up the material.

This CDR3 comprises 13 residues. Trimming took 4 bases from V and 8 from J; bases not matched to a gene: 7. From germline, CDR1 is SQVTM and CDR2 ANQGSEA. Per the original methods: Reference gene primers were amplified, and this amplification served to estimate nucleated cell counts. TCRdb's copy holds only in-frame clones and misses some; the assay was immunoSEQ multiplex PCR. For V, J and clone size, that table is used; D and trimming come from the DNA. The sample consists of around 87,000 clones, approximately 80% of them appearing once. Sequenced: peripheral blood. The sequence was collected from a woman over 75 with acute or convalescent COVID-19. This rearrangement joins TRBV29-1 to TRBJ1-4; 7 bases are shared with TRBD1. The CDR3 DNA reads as TGCAGCGTTGTCGAGGGGGCAGGGGAAAAACTGTTTTTT. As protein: CSVVEGAGEKLFF.